This T cell receptor beta chain came from a study of T-cell reconstitution after alpha-beta-depleted transplantation in children. For TCRbeta, the library was prepared with unique molecular identifiers. TCRdb reprocessed the PCR reads via MiXCR and lists one record per CDR3 protein. Of 250,000 to 400,000 distinct CDR3 sequences listed, around 25% are singletons. V shed 6 bases and J shed 4 bases, with 12 bases lying between them. The CDR3 totals 13 residues. Germline CDR1 reads MNHEY; CDR2 reads SMNVEV (reference sequence). There are a few counts of this clonotype. The antigen is unknown. Whole-study findings and limits: Expanded graft clones, several hundred of them, were reportedly the source of alpha-beta T cells about two months after transplant. Surviving recipient T cells and thymic progenitors accounted for the high day-60 TCRbeta diversity observed in some patients. A year post-transplant, T-cell counts and diversity derived mostly from newly produced T cells.

Sequenced here: PBMCs, mostly from graft donor cells, sampled 180 days after TCRalphabeta/CD19-depleted stem cell transplant. V usage is TRBV27 and J usage is TRBJ1-2, with TRBD1 as a possible D gene (6 bases). This TCR derives from a male patient under 18 who had a stem cell transplant for acute lymphoblastic leukemia, so the T cells may come from the graft donor. The CDR3 nucleotides are TGTGCCAGCAGCTACACAGGGTCCTATGGCTACACCTTC. It translates to CASSYTGSYGYTF.